One sample yielded the 9 T cell receptor beta chains listed below, sequenced in a study of cytomegalovirus exposure and HLA in healthy donors. The primer mix had 60 Vbeta and 13 Jbeta primers. Here immunoSEQ multiplex PCR was the method, and the copy in TCRdb shows in-frame clones only, minus some. The table lists about 64,000 clones, over 75% of them singletons, with around a tenth in the top ten. Sequencing used PBMCs. Source of these receptors: a female donor in good health and CMV-seronegative.

V and J are TRBV7-2 and TRBJ1-3; D possibly corresponds to TRBD1 (6 bases). CDR1 and CDR2 (germline): SGHTA, FQGNSA. The CDR3 runs to 16 residues. Trimming removed 4 bases from V and 1 base from J, with 14 bases in between. The CDR3 DNA follows: TGTGCCAGCAGCTCTTTGCAGGGGCGATCTGGAAACACCATATATTTT. The encoded protein is CASSSLQGRSGNTIYF.

J is TRBJ2-7 and V is TRBV27; 8 bases line up with TRBD1. The V segment lost 4 bases and the J segment 3 bases; nucleotides outside the gene matches: 8. Germline lookup yields CDR1 MNHEY and CDR2 SMNVEV (reference sequence). This CDR3 has 15 residues. CDR3 nucleotides: TGTGCCAGCAGTTCCGCCGGGACAGGTGGCTACGAGCAGTACTTC. This gives the protein CASSSAGTGGYEQYF.

The chain recombines TRBV6-4 with TRBJ2-1, with 12 bases lining up with TRBD1. This CDR3 contains 15 residues. The V segment lost 4 bases and the J segment 6 bases; nucleotides outside the gene matches: 4. From germline, CDR1 is MRHNA and CDR2 SNTAGT. The CDR3: CASSVGQGAGNEQFF. The DNA for the CDR3 is TGTGCCAGCAGTGTGGGACAGGGGGCAGGCAATGAGCAGTTCTTC.

The chain uses TRBV5-4 and TRBJ2-3; 9 nucleotides agree with TRBD1. Germline CDR1 reads SGHNT; CDR2 reads YYREEE (reference sequence). The CDR3 loop spans 14 amino acids. V was pared by 0 bases and J by 4 bases, with 0 bases of the junction left unmatched. The CDR3 DNA sequence: TGTGCCAGCAGCTTGGGGGACAGGGCAGATACGCAGTATTTT. Translating it yields CASSLGDRADTQYF.

The chain combines TRBV5-6 with TRBJ2-7; 8 positions agree with TRBD2. Germline lookup yields CDR1 SGHDT and CDR2 YYEEEE. Unmatched junction bases numbered 8, after V lost 2 bases and J lost 4 bases. The CDR3 covers 15 residues. CDR3 sequence reads: CASSFIGTRGYEQYF. As DNA, the CDR3 is TGTGCCAGCAGCTTCATCGGGACTAGGGGGTACGAGCAGTACTTC.

The chain employs TRBV6-1 and TRBJ2-7; 7 bases agree with TRBD1. This CDR3 region has 15 residues. The germline V gene has CDR1 MNHNS and CDR2 SASEGT. With V trimmed by 6 bases and J by 5 bases, 13 bases remained unmatched. CDR3 in amino acids: CASRTDRDPLNEQYF. CDR3 bases: TGTGCCAGCAGGACAGACAGGGACCCTCTCAACGAGCAGTACTTC.

The V and J genes are TRBV11-2 and TRBJ2-5; 7 bases line up with TRBD2. J was trimmed by 14 bases and V by 2 bases; bases with no gene match: 8. The germline V gene has CDR1 SGHAT and CDR2 FQNNGV. The CDR3 covers 12 residues. CDR3 region: CASSLFGEGLYF. As DNA, the CDR3 is TGTGCCAGCAGCTTATTCGGGGAGGGGCTTTACTTC.

The CDR3 loop reads CASSDFDRKTQYF. CDR3 nucleotide sequence: TGTGCCAGCAGTGACTTTGACAGGAAGACCCAGTACTTC. The gene calls are TRBV2 and TRBJ2-5, with D maybe TRBD1 (6 bases). The ends were cut back, 3 bases at V and 6 bases at J, with 11 bases in the middle. The CDR3 has 13 amino acids. The germline CDR1 and CDR2 sequences are SNHLY and FYNNEI.

This clone appeared a single time. The chain couples TRBV19 to TRBJ2-5; D unclear. TRBJ2-7 matches the DNA end more closely, so the J call is doubtful. Looked up from germline, CDR1 is LNHDA and CDR2 is SQIVND (reference sequence). This CDR3 spans 14 amino acids. As DNA, the CDR3 is TGTGCCAGTAAAAACGAGTGGAGCTCCTACGAGCAGTACTTC. This gives the protein CASKNEWSSYEQYF.